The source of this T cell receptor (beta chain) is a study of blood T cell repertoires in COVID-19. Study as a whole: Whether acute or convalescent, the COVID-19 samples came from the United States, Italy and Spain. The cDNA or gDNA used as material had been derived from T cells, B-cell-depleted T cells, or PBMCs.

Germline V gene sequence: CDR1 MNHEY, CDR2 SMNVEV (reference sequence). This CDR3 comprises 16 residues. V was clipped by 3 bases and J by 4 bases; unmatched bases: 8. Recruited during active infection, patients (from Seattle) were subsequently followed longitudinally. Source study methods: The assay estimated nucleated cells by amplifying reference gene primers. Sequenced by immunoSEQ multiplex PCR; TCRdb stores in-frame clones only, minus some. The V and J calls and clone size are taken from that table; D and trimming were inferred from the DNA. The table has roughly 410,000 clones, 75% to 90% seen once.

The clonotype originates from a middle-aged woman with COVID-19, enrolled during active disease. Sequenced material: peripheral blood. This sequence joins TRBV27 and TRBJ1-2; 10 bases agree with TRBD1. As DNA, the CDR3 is TGTGCCAGCAGTTTTAGACAGGGGGCTTCTCTCTATGGCTACACCTTC. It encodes CASSFRQGASLYGYTF.